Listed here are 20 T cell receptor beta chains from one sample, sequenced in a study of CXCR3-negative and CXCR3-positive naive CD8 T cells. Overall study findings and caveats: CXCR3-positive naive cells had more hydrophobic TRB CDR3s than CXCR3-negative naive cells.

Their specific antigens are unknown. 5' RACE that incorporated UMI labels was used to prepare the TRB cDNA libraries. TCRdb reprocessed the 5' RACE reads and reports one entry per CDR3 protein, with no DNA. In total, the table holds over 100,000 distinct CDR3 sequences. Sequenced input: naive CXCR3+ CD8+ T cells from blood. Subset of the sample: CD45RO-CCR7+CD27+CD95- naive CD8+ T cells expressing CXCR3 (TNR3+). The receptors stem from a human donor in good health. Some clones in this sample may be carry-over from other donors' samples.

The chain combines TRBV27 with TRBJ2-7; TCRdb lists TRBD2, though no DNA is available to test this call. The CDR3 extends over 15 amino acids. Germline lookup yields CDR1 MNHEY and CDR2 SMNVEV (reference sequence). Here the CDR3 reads CASRPSSGTSYEQYF.

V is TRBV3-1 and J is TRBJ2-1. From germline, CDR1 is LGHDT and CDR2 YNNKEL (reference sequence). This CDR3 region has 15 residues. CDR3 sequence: CASSQATPAQNEQFF.

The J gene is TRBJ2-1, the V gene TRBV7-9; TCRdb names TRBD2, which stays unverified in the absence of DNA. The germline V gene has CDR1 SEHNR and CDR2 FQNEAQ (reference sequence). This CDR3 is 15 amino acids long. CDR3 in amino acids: CASSPRTRFDNEQFF. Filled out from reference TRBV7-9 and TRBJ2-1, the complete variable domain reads DTGVSQNPRHKITKRGQNVTFRCDPISEHNRLYWYRQTLGQGPEFLTYFQNEAQLEKSRLLSDRFSAERPKGSFSTLEIQRTEQGDSAMYLCASSPRTRFDNEQFFGPGTRLTVL.

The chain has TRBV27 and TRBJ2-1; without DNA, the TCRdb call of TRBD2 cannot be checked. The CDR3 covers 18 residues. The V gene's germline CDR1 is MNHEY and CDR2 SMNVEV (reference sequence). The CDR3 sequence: CASSLLLAGGPYFNEQFF.

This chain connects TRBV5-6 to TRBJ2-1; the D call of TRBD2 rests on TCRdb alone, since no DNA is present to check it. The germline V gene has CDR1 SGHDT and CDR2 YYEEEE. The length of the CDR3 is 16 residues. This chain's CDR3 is CAGSPGLAGHYNEQFF.

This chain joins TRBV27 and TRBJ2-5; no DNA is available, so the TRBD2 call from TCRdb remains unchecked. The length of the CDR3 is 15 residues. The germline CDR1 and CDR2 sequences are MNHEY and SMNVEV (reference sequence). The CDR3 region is CASRLSGGFQETQYF.

CDR3: CASSLGTSTDTQYF. The V call is TRBV28, the J call TRBJ2-3. This CDR3 is built from 14 residues. CDR1 is MDHEN, CDR2 SYDVKM, per germline.

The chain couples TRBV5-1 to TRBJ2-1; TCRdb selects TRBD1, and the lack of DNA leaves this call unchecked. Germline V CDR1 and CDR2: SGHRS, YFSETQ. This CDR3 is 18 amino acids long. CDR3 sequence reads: CASSLVGMGASSYNEQFF.

The CDR3 sequence: CASSQGLAVSSYEQYF. The chain has TRBV3-1 and TRBJ2-7; TCRdb's D gene call, TRBD2, goes unchecked for lack of DNA. The CDR3 is 16 residues long. Per the germline V gene, CDR1 is LGHDT and CDR2 is YNNKEL (reference sequence).

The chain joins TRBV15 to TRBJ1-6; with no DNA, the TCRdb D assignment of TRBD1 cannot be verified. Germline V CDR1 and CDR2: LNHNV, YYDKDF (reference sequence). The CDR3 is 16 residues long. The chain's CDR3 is CATSRTRMDYNSPLHF.

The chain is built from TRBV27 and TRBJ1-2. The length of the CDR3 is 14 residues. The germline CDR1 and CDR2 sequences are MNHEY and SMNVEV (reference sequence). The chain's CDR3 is CASSPQVSSYGYTF.

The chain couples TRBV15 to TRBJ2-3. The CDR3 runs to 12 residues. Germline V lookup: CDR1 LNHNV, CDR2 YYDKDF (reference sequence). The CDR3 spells CATSQLAGTQYF.

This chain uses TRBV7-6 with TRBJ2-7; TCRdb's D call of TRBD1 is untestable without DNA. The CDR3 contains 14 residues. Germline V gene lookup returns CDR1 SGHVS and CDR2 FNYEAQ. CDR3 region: CASSPGDRGYEQYF.

The CDR3 region is CSVEDAQGRLTGELFF. V usage is TRBV29-1 and J usage is TRBJ2-2; checking the TCRdb D call of TRBD1 is not possible without DNA. Germline CDR1 is SQVTM and CDR2 is ANQGSEA. The CDR3 has 16 amino acids.

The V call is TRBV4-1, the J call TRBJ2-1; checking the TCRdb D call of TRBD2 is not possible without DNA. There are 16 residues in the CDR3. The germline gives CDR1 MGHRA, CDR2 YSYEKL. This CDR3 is CASSQDSLAAYNEQFF.

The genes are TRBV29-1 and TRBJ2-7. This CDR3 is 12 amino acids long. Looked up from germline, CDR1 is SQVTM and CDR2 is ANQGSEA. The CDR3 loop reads CSVEIPAYEQYF.

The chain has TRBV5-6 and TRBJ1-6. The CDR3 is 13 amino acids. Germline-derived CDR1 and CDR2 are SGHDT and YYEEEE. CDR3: CASSHPENSPLLF.

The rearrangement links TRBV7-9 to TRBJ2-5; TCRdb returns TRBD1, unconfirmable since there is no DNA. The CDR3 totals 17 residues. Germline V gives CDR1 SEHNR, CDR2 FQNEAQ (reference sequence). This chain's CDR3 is CASSSNPPGWGEETQYF.

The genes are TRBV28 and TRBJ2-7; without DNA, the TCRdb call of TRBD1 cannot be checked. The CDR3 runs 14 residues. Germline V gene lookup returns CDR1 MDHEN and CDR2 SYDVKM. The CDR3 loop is CASSRPSEDYEQYF.

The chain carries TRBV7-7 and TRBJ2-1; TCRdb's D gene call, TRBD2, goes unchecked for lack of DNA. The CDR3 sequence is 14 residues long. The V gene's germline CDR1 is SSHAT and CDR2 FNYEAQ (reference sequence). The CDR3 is CASSPSSSYNEQFF.